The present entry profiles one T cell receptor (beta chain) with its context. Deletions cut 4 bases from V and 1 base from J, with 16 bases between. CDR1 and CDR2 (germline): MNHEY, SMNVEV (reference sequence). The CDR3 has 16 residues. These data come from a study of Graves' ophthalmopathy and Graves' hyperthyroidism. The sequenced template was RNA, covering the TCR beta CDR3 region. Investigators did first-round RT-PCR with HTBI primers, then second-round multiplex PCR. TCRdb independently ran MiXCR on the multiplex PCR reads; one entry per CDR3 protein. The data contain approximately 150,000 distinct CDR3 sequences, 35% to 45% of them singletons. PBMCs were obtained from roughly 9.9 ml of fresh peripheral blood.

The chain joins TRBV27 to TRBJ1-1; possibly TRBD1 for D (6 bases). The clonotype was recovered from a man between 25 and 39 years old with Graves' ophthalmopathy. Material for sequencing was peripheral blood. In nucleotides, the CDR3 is TGTGCCAGCAGTTCATCGTCCACAGGGTGGAACACTGAAGCTTTCTTT. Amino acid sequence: CASSSSSTGWNTEAFF.